The present T cell receptor beta chain was sequenced within a study of cytomegalovirus exposure and HLA in healthy donors listed by TCRdb under 2017. About the study as a whole: In an earlier analysis of fewer than 750 of the donors, 250 to 300 Gb of sequence data and 90 million to 120 million unique TCR beta sequences from 150 million to 200 million T cells were reported. An early release that covered about 600 HLA-typed donors contained about 300 gigabases of sequencing data and tens of millions of unique TCR sequences. Among the roughly 400 genotyped donors, around 81% belonged to the genetic ancestry cluster associated with self-reported Caucasian donors. The study aimed to test whether cataloging public T cell receptors could reveal signatures of past pathogen exposure. The study profiled the T cell repertoires of approximately 700 subjects by immunosequencing and related them to cytomegalovirus serostatus. Besides the first cohort of under 700 subjects, a separate validation cohort made up of 120 different subjects was used. The study combined high-throughput TCR immunosequencing, statistical association of individual TCRs with disease status, and machine learning to predict cytomegalovirus infection status. In a later analysis, previously published TCR beta repertoires from 550 to 750 donors were re-analyzed and high-resolution HLA genotyping was added so that TCR occurrence patterns could be studied. Rather than drawing on any new phenotypic data, the later analysis identified candidate immune exposures from TCR beta sequences and the way those sequences occurred across donors. To decide whether each TCR beta V gene segment behaved as functional or pseudogenic, an earlier analysis of some 600 of the donors relied on high-throughput TCR beta sequencing. Donor age, sex, ethnicity and CMV serostatus were compiled together with the repertoire data. A later genetic analysis took genome-wide SNP genotypes for about 55% of the roughly 670 donors and used that subset as a discovery cohort. All discovery cohort repertoires had been generated on a single sequencing platform. Class I and class II HLA loci were covered by the typing at four-digit resolution. The number of donors typed differed by locus, with about 629-630 for A, B, C, DRB1 and DQB1, roughly 550 for DQA1, 606 for DPA1, and approximately 470 for DPB1. Because of strong linkage in the cohort, 4 to 6 DR-DQ haplotypes were treated as single units for association and clustering. On average, roughly 250,000 unique TCR beta nucleotide sequences were sequenced per donor among 398 genotyped donors of the cohort, with roughly 18% of those sequences being non-productive. The paper's findings and limits, for the study overall: The classifier was reported to diagnose cytomegalovirus status with high specificity and sensitivity in both the original and validation cohorts. A cluster of highly shared sequence variants was judged likely to be a technical artifact of the sequencing pipeline. According to the authors, the approach could potentially be generalized to other disease states and immunological phenotypes. In a later analysis, TCR association rates were found to vary across HLA loci, with the most associated TCRs seen for DRB1 alleles and the fewest for HLA-C alleles. Three of the identified cytomegalovirus-associated TCR beta chains were confirmed in vitro to be specific for cytomegalovirus antigens. Several of the top co-occurrence clusters appeared to be linked to parvovirus B19, influenza, CMV and Epstein-Barr virus, according to a later analysis. While some public TCRs were present in many individuals, most TCR sequences turned up only very rarely across donors. A total of about 150 TCR beta chains were listed by the study as associated with cytomegalovirus. Specific HLA alleles were associated with roughly 16,000 TCR beta sequences at a false discovery rate of 0.05 in a later analysis. Compared with the roughly 700-donor mean, donors in an Asian-associated ancestry cluster had fewer N-insertions in productive TCRs, according to a later genetic analysis. Most CMV-associated TCR beta chains appeared to be HLA-restricted in a later analysis, and the HLA associations seemed to be driven largely by CMV exposure. A further reported finding was that TCR beta sequences accurately predicted the HLA-A and HLA-B alleles for most subjects in the first cohort. Compared with equally common non-associated chains, HLA-associated TCR beta chains in a later analysis were more clonally expanded and had lower generation probabilities. Approximately 18 rarely observed V segments, including chromosome 9 orphons, were excluded from the earlier analysis of about 500 of the donors because counts were too low. Immune exposure information for the cohort was limited to CMV serostatus. Roughly uniform sequencing depth across donors was assumed in presence/absence analyses, although this assumption may not hold. The 87-base-pair reads could not distinguish some IMGT-functional V segments, including TRBV6-2 and TRBV6-3, so those segments were excluded. Broadly in line with IMGT annotations, most TCR beta V segments showed up in productive rearrangements about 87% or about 30% of the time in an earlier analysis of around 550 of the donors. This cohort had only TCR beta chains sequenced, and the lack of alpha or paired-chain data limited which features could be detected. In a later genetic analysis, a missense DCLRE1C variant was associated with V-gene and J-gene trimming of TCR beta chains, and the association was replicated in an independent cohort. Because HLA typing was missing for some donors at each locus, association tests included only the typed subset. Correlated functional status among segregating V segments might be attributable to linkage disequilibrium, but an unknown experimental factor could not be ruled out. Assigning TCR associations to individual alleles was difficult when HLA alleles, especially DR and DQ, strongly co-occurred.

In regard to this clone: What antigen it recognizes has not been identified. Base quality data are lacking; no much larger clone is found one base away.

The cohort was made up of about 670 healthy bone marrow donors. Cohort members were all nominally healthy when sampled, although unrecorded immune exposures were likely present. The donor tested CMV seropositive and was one of the 289 seropositive cohort members. A peripheral blood sample was provided by each donor, and peripheral blood mononuclear cells were used for TCR beta sequencing. The Qiagen DNeasy Blood Extraction Kit was used to extract genomic DNA from the blood cell samples. The germline ends are 14 bases apart after V is trimmed by 0 bases and J by 5 bases. The germline V gene yields SGHTS for CDR1 and YDEGEE for CDR2. The CDR3 goes from the cysteine to the phenylalanine over 16 residues. Of all the DNA, just the CDR3 is kept, 48 bases in frame from base 1. Library creation used the immunoSEQ multiplex PCR assay. For the multiplex PCR, a mixture combining 60 forward primers for TCR Vbeta segments and 13 reverse primers for TCR Jbeta segments was used. The CDR3 region of rearranged TCR beta genes was amplified from genomic DNA by a multiplex PCR assay. The amplified TCR beta libraries were sequenced on the Illumina HiSeq System as 87-base-pair reads. In the source study's methods: A later analysis tallied about 77 million unique TCR beta chains across the 650 to 750 repertoires, and approximately 12 million of those chains were shared by two or more donors. To remove PCR and sequencing errors, raw reads were error-corrected and collapsed into unique sequences using a nearest-neighbor algorithm that merged closely related sequences. CDR3 sequences were aligned to IMGT reference sequences to assign V, D and J gene segments. For a sequence to be retained, at least a six-nucleotide match to both a V gene segment and a J gene segment was required. A rearrangement was called productive if the CDR3 had no stop codons and remained in frame with V and J, and every other rearrangement was called non-productive. CDR3 was defined by IMGT convention, running from the second conserved V-encoded cysteine to the conserved J-encoded phenylalanine. Sequences without an unambiguous match to a single V gene segment were excluded from the earlier analysis of several hundred of the donors. In an earlier analysis of 450 to 700 of the donors, V segments were called functional above 56.7% productive rearrangements and were called segregating when the between-donor standard deviation exceeded 5%. A statistical classification framework was developed to diagnose cytomegalovirus status using the catalog of TCR beta chain sequences. In a later analysis, V and J genes were assigned by comparing TCR nucleotide sequences against IMGT/GENE-DB human TR gene sequences. Using the TCRdist pipeline, a later analysis assigned CDR3 sequences along with most-parsimonious VDJ recombination scenarios. In a later analysis, each TCR beta chain was defined by its CDR3 amino acid sequence together with its V-gene family, and reads without a unique V-gene family were excluded. In a later analysis, some 600 highly shared, low-generation-probability nucleotide sequences were removed to address suspected cross-contamination and a sequencing artifact. For each public chain, a later analysis derived a clonal expansion index from normalized ranks of inferred template counts within each repertoire. In a later analysis, generation probabilities were computed using a VDJ recombination model fitted to out-of-frame rearrangements, and the results were checked against IGoR. A later analysis scored TCR-TCR, TCR-HLA and TCR-CMV co-occurrence with hypergeometric tests, applying a repertoire-size bias correction to TCR pairs. To estimate false discovery rates, a later analysis permuted the HLA or CMV assignments 20 times. In a later analysis, co-occurring TCRs were grouped using DBSCAN, and TCRdist sequence similarity was added for clustering within HLA-allele-positive subsets. Repertoires with fewer than 30,000 or more than 120,000 public chains were left out of co-occurrence clustering, as were a handful of repertoires with anomalous nucleotide sharing. Sourced from immuneACCESS, this table was stored by TCRdb with only in-frame sequences that have V and J called. A share of the clones is absent; for the studies checked, an unresolved V gene accounts for under half, and the remainder has no known explanation. V and J calls plus clone size are reproduced from that table; the DNA served to infer D and trimming. This sample comprises roughly 99,000 clones, about 80% of them detected only once. The ten largest clones capture 16% of the sample.

The chain is assembled from TRBV5-8 and TRBJ1-4; the D gene identity is not certain. This TCR came from a man in his sixties in good health and CMV-seropositive. Sequenced material: PBMCs. The DNA sequence is given as TGTGCCAGCAGCTTGGCCGGGAGGGCCTCAAATGAAAAACTGTTTTTT. It translates to CASSLAGRASNEKLFF.